The 8 T cell receptor beta chains listed next were all sequenced from one sample in a study of early T cells in non-severe SARS-CoV-2 infection. TCRdb reprocessed the 5' RACE reads via MiXCR and lists one record per CDR3 protein. The table records roughly 40,000 distinct CDR3 sequences, 6.1% of them present only once. Sequenced: whole blood. These receptors originate from an adult who was a healthcare worker with PCR-confirmed SARS-CoV-2 infection or an uninfected control (not recorded which).

This clonotype has at least ten counts. The V gene is TRBV5-6, the J gene TRBJ1-1; D is unresolved. V lost 0 bases to trimming and J lost 6 bases, with 9 bases between them. The CDR3 length is 13 residues. Germline CDR1 SGHDT, CDR2 YYEEEE. The CDR3 reads CASSLEAGPEAFF. The CDR3 bases are TGTGCCAGCAGCTTGGAGGCAGGTCCTGAAGCTTTCTTT.

This clonotype was counted only a few times. This chain joins TRBV6-1 and TRBJ2-1; 8 nucleotides match TRBD2. This CDR3 is built from 17 residues. Germline CDR1 reads MNHNS; CDR2 reads SASEGT. The trim removed 3 bases at V and 4 bases at J, leaving 11 bases unmatched. This chain's CDR3 is CASSDFERGLLYNEQFF. The CDR3 bases are TGTGCCAGCAGTGATTTTGAGCGGGGGTTATTGTACAATGAGCAGTTCTTC.

The sample holds many counts of this clonotype. The J gene is TRBJ2-3, the V gene TRBV9; D is undetermined. The V and J ends lost 0 bases and 2 bases respectively, with 13 bases between them. Germline-derived CDR1 and CDR2 are SGDLS and YYNGEE. CDR3 length: 16 residues. CDR3 sequence reads: CASSVAGRPDTDTQYF. CDR3 in DNA: TGTGCCAGCAGCGTAGCGGGTAGGCCTGACACAGATACGCAGTATTTT.

This clonotype was detected many times. Here the CDR3 DNA reads TGTGCCATCAGTGTGGGCGGCACAGATACGCAGTATTTT. Its protein is CAISVGGTDTQYF. The chain couples TRBV10-3 to TRBJ2-3; D unclear. The V gene lost 4 bases and the J gene lost 1 base, with 6 bases spanning the gap. The germline CDR1 and CDR2 sequences are ENHRY and SYGVKD. The length of the CDR3 is 13 residues.

This clonotype was recorded a few times. The V and J genes are TRBV6-6 and TRBJ1-5; 10 bases are shared with TRBD1. Germline trimming cut 0 bases from V and 1 base from J; bases unmatched to any gene: 0. Germline assignment: CDR1 MNHNY and CDR2 SVGAGI (reference sequence). The CDR3 has 16 amino acids. CDR3 coding DNA: TGTGCCAGCAGTTACTCGGGACAGGGGAGCAATCAGCCCCAGCATTTT. It is translated as CASSYSGQGSNQPQHF.

This clonotype was seen a few times. This chain uses TRBV5-6 with TRBJ2-7; D is unclear. The V end was cut by 4 bases, the J end by 5 bases, with 10 bases between. The germline V gene encodes CDR1 SGHDT and CDR2 YYEEEE. CDR3 length: 12 amino acids. This chain's CDR3 is CASSLIGHEQYF. The CDR3 DNA sequence: TGTGCCAGCAGCCTTATCGGGCACGAGCAGTACTTC.

There are many counts of this clonotype. The chain uses TRBV4-3 and TRBJ2-5; 7 nucleotides match TRBD2. Germline CDR1 is LGHNA and CDR2 is YSLEER. V lost 0 bases and J lost 2; bases outside the gene matches: 9. The CDR3 sequence is 17 residues long. The CDR3 sequence: CASSQDGTGGGQETQYF. CDR3 sequence (DNA): TGCGCCAGCAGCCAAGATGGGACGGGGGGAGGACAAGAGACCCAGTACTTC.

This clonotype was seen many times. V gene TRBV29-1 combines with J gene TRBJ2-6; tentatively, D is TRBD1 (6 bases). V was clipped by 1 base and J by 4 bases, with 14 bases between them. The CDR3 consists of 16 residues. Germline assignment: CDR1 SQVTM and CDR2 ANQGSEA. CDR3 residues: CSVEGRGKAGANVLTF. CDR3 DNA sequence: TGCAGCGTTGAAGGCAGGGGAAAGGCCGGGGCCAACGTCCTGACTTTC.